Sequencing of this T cell receptor beta chain was carried out in a study of blood T cell repertoires in COVID-19. Study as a whole: Sources were T cells, B-cell-depleted T cells, or PBMCs; the material itself was cDNA or gDNA.

Libraries were prepared by immunoSEQ multiplex PCR; TCRdb keeps only in-frame clonotypes and omits some of them. The sample records some 460,000 clones, around 90% being singletons. Germline V gene sequence: CDR1 SGHRS, CDR2 YFSETQ. The CDR3 is 15 residues long. V lost 0 bases, J lost 2 bases, and 12 bases lay in between. Participants spanned ages about 18 to 90 years and resided in roughly 22 US areas. Clinical history reported by participants formed the basis on which cohorts were assigned. The sample consisted of PBMCs or T cells enriched from blood (not recorded which). The chain recombines TRBV5-1 with TRBJ2-7, with D possibly TRBD2 on 5 matching bases. The clonotype was recovered from a woman younger than 30 with acute COVID-19. CDR3 amino acids: CASSLDLADTYEQYF. The CDR3 region has the DNA TGCGCCAGCAGCTTGGACCTAGCTGATACCTACGAGCAGTACTTC.